Included here is one T cell receptor (beta chain) sequence, with context. Its antigen remains unknown. This sample is part of a study of identical twins. Notes on the study in general: Invariant populations such as MAIT and iNKT cells could partly muddle zero-insertion analyses.

Unmatched junction bases numbered 6, after V lost 3 bases and J lost 5 bases. The length of the CDR3 is 14 residues. Germline V gene data show CDR1 as DFQATT and CDR2 as SNEGSKA (reference sequence). TCRdb re-analysed the 5' RACE reads in MiXCR, keeping a single row per CDR3 protein. The table includes around 530,000 distinct CDR3 sequences, roughly 15% detected once. The same sample was also used in a study of yellow fever vaccine responses in identical twins.

The source material was CD4+ T cells sorted from blood. The sequence was collected from a woman between 18 and 29 years old in good health. The V gene is TRBV20-1, the J gene TRBJ2-2; 7 bases line up with TRBD2. CDR3 in amino acids: CSASPGGLTGELFF. In DNA, the CDR3 is TGCAGTGCTAGTCCGGGGGGATTAACCGGGGAGCTGTTTTTT.